This entry lists 5 T cell receptor beta chains sequenced from one sample in a study of CD8+CD57+ T cells in acquired aplastic anemia. Profiling that covered TCR beta VDJ and CDR3 relied on genomic DNA as its template. In TCRdb, the reads were re-called with MiXCR into one record per CDR3 protein. The sample consists of about 40,000 distinct CDR3 sequences, 60% to 80% of them appearing once. Patients who underwent sequencing had shown CD8+CD57+ cell expansion by flow cytometry. The sequenced sample consisted of sorted CD4+, CD8+, or CD8+CD57+ T cells (not recorded which) from PBMCs. The receptors originated from a human donor with aplastic anemia.

The genes are TRBV6-4 and TRBJ2-7; D is possibly TRBD1 (5 bases). CDR3 length: 14 amino acids. Germline assignment: CDR1 MRHNA and CDR2 SNTAGT. CDR3 nucleotides: TGTGCCATCAGTGAGTCGGGCAGGGTTAGCGAGCAGTACGTC. Translation: CAISESGRVSEQYV.

CDR3: CASSLGSGVYEQYF. The CDR3 bases are TGTGCCAGCAGCCTCGGTTCAGGGGTCTACGAGCAGTACTTC. This chain connects TRBV7-2 to TRBJ2-7, with D perhaps matching TRBD1 (6 bases). CDR1 and CDR2 (germline): SGHTA, FQGNSA. V was clipped by 5 bases and J by 3 bases, with 14 bases between them. The CDR3 is made up of 14 amino acids.

This clonotype appeared a few times. The chain recombines TRBV19 with TRBJ2-7, with D unclear. Germline V CDR1 and CDR2: LNHDA, SQIVND (reference sequence). The CDR3 has 10 residues. V lost 5 bases to trimming and J lost 3 bases, with 2 bases between them. CDR3 nucleotide sequence: TGTGCCAGTAGTCGCTACGAGCAGTACTTC. It yields the protein CASSRYEQYF. Combining the CDR3 with reference TRBV19 and TRBJ2-7 gives the whole variable domain DGGITQSPKYLFRKEGQNVTLSCEQNLNHDAMYWYRQDPGQGLRLIYYSQIVNDFQKGDIAEGYSVSREKKESFPLTVTSAQKNPTAFYLCASSRYEQYFGPGTRLTVT.

The V call is TRBV15, the J call TRBJ2-2; the match to TRBD1 covers 10 bases. The CDR3 consists of 17 residues. The V segment lost 0 bases and the J segment 4 bases; nucleotides outside the gene matches: 5. The germline CDR1 and CDR2 sequences are LNHNV and YYDKDF (reference sequence). For the CDR3, the DNA is TGTGCCACCAGCAGAGAAGGGACAGGGGCAAGCACCGGGGAGCTGTTTTTT. It specifies CATSREGTGASTGELFF.

To note about this clonotype: One junction end does not reproduce the germline sequence, and a read error may be involved. The V and J genes are TRBV2 and TRBJ2-5, with D perhaps matching TRBD1 (6 bases). The CDR3 consists of 15 residues. Per the germline V gene, CDR1 is SNHLY and CDR2 is FYNNEI. The chain's CDR3 is CTSSEGGSGEETQYF. For the CDR3, the DNA is TGTACCAGCAGTGAAGGGGGTTCCGGGGAAGAGACCCAGTACTTC.